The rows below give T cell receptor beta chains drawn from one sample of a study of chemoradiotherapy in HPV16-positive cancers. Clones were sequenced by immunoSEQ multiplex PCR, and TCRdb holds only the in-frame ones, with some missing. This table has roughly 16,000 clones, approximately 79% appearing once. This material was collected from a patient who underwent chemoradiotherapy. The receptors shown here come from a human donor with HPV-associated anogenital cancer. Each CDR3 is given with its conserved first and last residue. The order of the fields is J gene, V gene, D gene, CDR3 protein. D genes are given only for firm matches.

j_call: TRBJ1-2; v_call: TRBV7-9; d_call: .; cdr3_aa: CASSNNGYTF
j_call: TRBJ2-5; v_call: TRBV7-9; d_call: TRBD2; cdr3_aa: CASNLDDLAGTQYF
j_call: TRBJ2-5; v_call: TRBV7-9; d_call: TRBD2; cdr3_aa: CASSLLAGDQETQYF
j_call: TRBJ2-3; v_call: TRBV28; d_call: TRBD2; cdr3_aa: CASRPNSGGGTDTQYF
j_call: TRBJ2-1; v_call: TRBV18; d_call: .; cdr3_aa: CASSLMVRGAFNEQFF
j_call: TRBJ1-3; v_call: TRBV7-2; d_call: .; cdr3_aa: CASSFRSGNTIYF
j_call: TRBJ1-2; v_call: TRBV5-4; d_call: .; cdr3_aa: CASSLDLEAESYGYTF
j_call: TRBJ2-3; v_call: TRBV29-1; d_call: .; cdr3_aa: CSVAGNTDTQYF
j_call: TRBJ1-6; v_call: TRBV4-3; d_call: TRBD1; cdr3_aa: CASSQIITGGNSPLHF
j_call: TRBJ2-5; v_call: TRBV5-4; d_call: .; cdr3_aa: CASSIGGGGETQYF